What follows are 21 T cell receptor beta chains derived from one specimen sequenced in a study of cytomegalovirus exposure and HLA in healthy donors. It was with 60 Vbeta and 13 Jbeta primers that the PCR ran. TCRdb's copy holds only in-frame clones and misses some; the assay was immunoSEQ multiplex PCR. This table holds about 200,000 clones, around 75% found once. The sequencing sample was made of PBMCs. These receptors were collected from a male donor in good health and CMV-seropositive.

The gene calls are TRBV7-3 and TRBJ2-1; 8 bases agree with TRBD1. CDR1 is SGHTA and CDR2 is FQGTGA in the germline V gene. The CDR3 spans 18 residues. With V trimmed by 6 bases and J by 3 bases, 16 bases remained unmatched. The CDR3 is CASSHQPFQGAIYNEQFF. CDR3 nucleotide sequence: TGTGCCAGCAGTCACCAGCCGTTTCAGGGGGCTATCTACAATGAGCAGTTCTTC.

The chain has TRBV5-1 and TRBJ2-5; 8 nucleotides line up with TRBD1. Losses at the gene ends were 3 bases for V and 5 bases for J; bases not matched to a gene: 6. This CDR3 is built from 14 residues. Looked up from germline, CDR1 is SGHRS and CDR2 is YFSETQ. In DNA, the CDR3 is TGCGCCAGCAGCTATGGACAGGGCTTCGAGACCCAGTACTTC. Amino acid sequence: CASSYGQGFETQYF.

This rearrangement joins TRBV27 to TRBJ1-5; the D is unclear. In germline, CDR1 is MNHEY, CDR2 SMNVEV (reference sequence). Trimming cost V 1 base and J 1 base, with 8 bases left between them. The CDR3 sequence is 15 residues long. The CDR3 DNA is TGTGCCAGCAGTTTATTCAGGAACAGCAATCAGCCCCAGCATTTT. Its translation: CASSLFRNSNQPQHF.

The V and J genes are TRBV19 and TRBJ2-1; TRBD2 agrees at 7 bases. The CDR3 length is 14 residues. From germline, CDR1 is LNHDA and CDR2 SQIVND (reference sequence). The V and J ends lost 8 bases and 4 bases, in that order; junction bases with no gene match: 8. CDR3 in amino acids: CASCPPGGYNEQFF. CDR3 DNA sequence: TGTGCCAGTTGTCCCCCGGGAGGTTACAATGAGCAGTTCTTC.

The gene calls are TRBV6-5 and TRBJ1-5; D is undetermined. The CDR3 has 13 residues. The germline gives CDR1 MNHEY, CDR2 SVGAGI. V shed 4 bases and J shed 0 bases, with 4 bases lying between them. The DNA for the CDR3 is TGTGCCAGCAGTTCTTATAGCAATCAGCCCCAGCATTTT. As protein: CASSSYSNQPQHF.

The CDR3 region has the DNA TGTGCCATCAGTGAGGGATCACTAGATGGGGAGACCCAGTACTTC. This translates into CAISEGSLDGETQYF. The chain is built from TRBV10-3 and TRBJ2-5, with D tentatively TRBD2 (5 bases). Germline loops: CDR1 ENHRY, CDR2 SYGVKD. Between the trimmed V and J ends, which lost 2 bases and 5 bases, there was a span of 15 bases. This CDR3 comprises 15 residues.

This clone has more than one count but fewer than ten. The V gene is TRBV27, the J gene TRBJ1-2; D is possibly TRBD1 (6 bases). Per the germline V gene, CDR1 is MNHEY and CDR2 is SMNVEV (reference sequence). The CDR3 sequence is 13 residues long. Trimming pared 11 bases from V and 2 bases from J, leaving 15 bases between. CDR3 coding DNA: TGTGCCGCCACCCGGGACACCAACTATGGCTACACCTTC. This encodes CAATRDTNYGYTF.

V and J are TRBV2 and TRBJ1-5; D is unclear. The V end was cut by 3 bases, the J end by 0 bases, with 6 bases between. The CDR3 has 14 amino acids. Per germline, CDR1 SNHLY and CDR2 FYNNEI. The chain's CDR3 is CASSDRNSNQPQHF. For the CDR3, the DNA is TGTGCCAGCAGTGACAGGAATAGCAATCAGCCCCAGCATTTT.

The chain is built from TRBV6-1 and TRBJ2-7; D is possibly TRBD1 (6 bases). Per the germline V gene, CDR1 is MNHNS and CDR2 is SASEGT. Deletions cut 3 bases from V and 3 bases from J, with 12 bases between. The CDR3 sequence is 14 residues long. The CDR3 here is CASSDAGANYEQYF. CDR3 DNA sequence: TGTGCCAGCAGTGATGCAGGGGCGAACTACGAGCAGTACTTC.

The rearrangement uses TRBV4-1 and TRBJ1-2; TRBD1 might be the D (5 bases). The V gene lost 0 bases and the J gene lost 3 bases, with 14 bases spanning the gap. CDR1 MGHRA and CDR2 YSYEKL come from the germline V gene. The CDR3 has 16 amino acids. The CDR3 bases are TGCGCCAGCAGCCAAGATACGCTGCGGGACTACTATGGCTACACCTTC. Translation gives CASSQDTLRDYYGYTF.

The chain recombines TRBV5-1 with TRBJ2-3; 14 nucleotides match TRBD2. The CDR3 loop spans 19 amino acids. With 2 bases clipped from V and 2 bases from J, the junction kept 10 bases outside the gene matches. Germline-derived CDR1 and CDR2 are SGHRS and YFSETQ. The CDR3 bases are TGCGCCAGCAGCTTCGAAGCGCGGACTAGCGGGGGGCCCACAGATACGCAGTATTTT. Translating gives CASSFEARTSGGPTDTQYF. The full variable domain, rest sourced from reference TRBV5-1 and TRBJ2-3, is KAGVTQTPRYLIKTRGQQVTLSCSPISGHRSVSWYQQTPGQGLQFLFEYFSETQRNKGNFPGRFSGRQFSNSRSEMNVSTLELGDSALYLCASSFEARTSGGPTDTQYFGPGTRLTVL.

About this clone itself: Its ends do not fully match the called genes, so a read error is possible. The gene calls are TRBV7-9 and TRBJ1-1; D unclear. CDR1 and CDR2 (germline): SEHNR, FQNEAQ (reference sequence). The CDR3 runs 14 residues. The DNA of the CDR3 is TGTTCCAGCAGCTTTGACTCCATGAACACTGAAGCTTTCTTT. It yields the protein CSSSFDSMNTEAFF.

V gene TRBV5-1 combines with J gene TRBJ2-2; TRBD1 is a possible D gene (6 bases). The CDR3 runs 15 residues. Germline V gene lookup returns CDR1 SGHRS and CDR2 YFSETQ. V dropped 1 base and J dropped 4 bases, with 11 bases sitting between them. CDR3 coding DNA: TGCGCCAGCAGCTTGTACCAGGGGTCCACCGGGGAGCTGTTTTTT. Protein sequence: CASSLYQGSTGELFF. Filled out from reference TRBV5-1 and TRBJ2-2, the complete variable domain reads KAGVTQTPRYLIKTRGQQVTLSCSPISGHRSVSWYQQTPGQGLQFLFEYFSETQRNKGNFPGRFSGRQFSNSRSEMNVSTLELGDSALYLCASSLYQGSTGELFFGEGSRLTVL.

V usage is TRBV29-1 and J usage is TRBJ2-2; D gene unclear. CDR3 length: 13 residues. Trimming took off 4 bases at V and 3 bases at J, with 9 bases between the two ends. The V gene's germline CDR1 is SQVTM and CDR2 ANQGSEA. This CDR3 is CSVGGFDTGELFF. CDR3 coding DNA: TGCAGCGTTGGCGGATTCGACACCGGGGAGCTGTTTTTT.

The V gene is TRBV7-2, the J gene TRBJ2-7, with TRBD1 identical over 8 bases. With 5 bases clipped from V and 2 bases from J, the junction kept 11 bases outside the gene matches. This CDR3 spans 16 amino acids. Germline V gene lookup returns CDR1 SGHTA and CDR2 FQGNSA. CDR3 in DNA: TGTGCCAGCAGCCTTAGAGGTGGGGGACAGGCCTACGAGCAGTACTTC. This codes for CASSLRGGGQAYEQYF.

The chain links TRBV4-2 to TRBJ2-2; D might be TRBD2 (5 bases). The CDR3 sequence is 18 residues long. Trimming took 3 bases from V and 6 from J, leaving 23 bases between them. Germline CDR1 and CDR2: LGHNA and YNFKEQ. The CDR3 DNA reads as TGTGCCAGCAGCCATTCCTCGAGTAGAGGGAGTGATGCCGGGGAGCTGTTTTTT. Protein: CASSHSSSRGSDAGELFF.

This chain uses TRBV19 with TRBJ1-5, with 9 nucleotides matching TRBD1. Germline V gives CDR1 LNHDA, CDR2 SQIVND (reference sequence). V lost 3 bases, J lost 7 bases, and 10 bases stayed unmatched. The CDR3 is made up of 16 amino acids. The CDR3 here is CASSIWGGQGGQPQHF. CDR3 DNA sequence: TGTGCCAGTAGTATCTGGGGGGGACAGGGCGGGCAGCCCCAGCATTTT.

This clone was recorded a few times. The rearrangement uses TRBV5-1 and TRBJ2-7; TRBD2 agrees at 14 bases. V lost 5 bases and J lost 6; bases outside the gene matches: 4. The germline V gene has CDR1 SGHRS and CDR2 YFSETQ. The CDR3 is made up of 14 amino acids. The CDR3 loop reads CASRGTSGSREQYF. The CDR3 bases are TGCGCCAGCAGGGGGACTAGCGGGAGTCGCGAGCAGTACTTC.

The genes are TRBV11-2 and TRBJ2-3; possible D gene TRBD2, 7 bases. Germline-derived CDR1 and CDR2 are SGHAT and FQNNGV. CDR3 length: 18 amino acids. V lost 5 bases and J lost 2, with 23 bases in between. The CDR3 nucleotides read TGTGCCAGCAGCCCTTATCTAGGGGGGGGGCGCCTCACAGATACGCAGTATTTT. This encodes CASSPYLGGGRLTDTQYF.

This rearrangement joins TRBV4-1 to TRBJ2-3; TRBD1 matches 10 bases. The CDR3 spans 15 residues. J lost 5 bases, V lost 1 base, and 3 bases had no gene match. Germline CDR1 MGHRA, CDR2 YSYEKL. The CDR3 sequence is CASSQGQGAEDTQYF. Written as DNA, the CDR3 is TGCGCCAGCAGCCAAGGACAGGGGGCGGAAGATACGCAGTATTTT.

The genes are TRBV21-1 and TRBJ2-5; the table gives TRBD2 as D, unverified against the DNA. TRBV21-1 is termed a pseudogene. This CDR3 contains 15 residues. CDR3 sequence (DNA): TGTGCCAGCAGCGCGGGACTAGCGGGAGAAGAGACCCAGTACTTC. Translated: CASSAGLAGEETQYF.